This passage covers 13 T cell receptor beta chains from one sample sequenced in a study of T-cell memory formation after mild COVID-19. Each CDR3 protein is one row after TCRdb ran MiXCR on the 5' RACE reads. Among around 250,000 distinct CDR3 sequences, over 9% were seen once, and the ten largest hold 20% to 25%. Sequencing used PBMCs or a T cell subset sorted from them (not recorded which). Receptors originate from a man younger than 35 who had mild COVID-19 (a few samples of this study predate the infection). Cell type and time point are not known.

The V gene is TRBV11-2, the J gene TRBJ2-2; 10 bases line up with TRBD2. Germline assignment: CDR1 SGHAT and CDR2 FQNNGV. CDR3 length: 15 amino acids. V lost 8 bases, J lost 4 bases, and 7 bases stayed unmatched. CDR3 DNA sequence: TGTGCCAGCCGGCGCAGCGGGGGGGTCACCGGGGAGCTGTTTTTT. Translation: CASRRSGGVTGELFF.

This chain uses TRBV7-2 with TRBJ2-1; 12 positions match TRBD2. Germline-derived CDR1 and CDR2 are SGHTA and FQGNSA. The CDR3 length is 18 residues. The ends lost 4 bases at V and 0 bases at J; junction bases unmatched: 7. CDR3 loop: CASSSNGLAGSSYNEQFF. CDR3 sequence (DNA): TGTGCCAGCAGCTCCAATGGACTAGCGGGGAGCTCCTACAATGAGCAGTTCTTC.

The chain couples TRBV5-4 to TRBJ1-2; D is ambiguous. In germline, CDR1 is SGHNT, CDR2 YYREEE (reference sequence). V lost 2 bases to trimming and J lost 8 bases, with 10 bases between them. The CDR3 has 12 amino acids. The CDR3 coding sequence is TGTGCCAGCAGCTTTTGGGATGGGGGCTACACCTTC. It codes for CASSFWDGGYTF.

The chain employs TRBV20-1 and TRBJ2-3; 8 nucleotides agree with TRBD1. J gave up 5 bases and V 7 bases, and 5 bases lay outside the gene matches. This CDR3 spans 12 amino acids. Germline V gene lookup returns CDR1 DFQATT and CDR2 SNEGSKA (reference sequence). CDR3 region: CSGQGIGDTQYF. The CDR3 DNA reads as TGCAGTGGACAGGGGATTGGAGATACGCAGTATTTT.

The J gene is TRBJ2-7, the V gene TRBV12-3 or TRBV12-4; 9 bases agree with TRBD1. The CDR3 consists of 17 residues. Trimming cost V 3 bases and J 0 bases; bases outside gene matches: 9. The CDR3 here is CASSLANRGLLSYEQYF. CDR3 bases: TGTGCCAGCAGTTTGGCCAACAGGGGGCTCCTCTCCTACGAGCAGTACTTC.

The V gene is TRBV7-3, the J gene TRBJ2-2; TRBD2 agrees at 10 bases. With 2 bases clipped from V and 3 bases from J, the junction kept 12 bases outside the gene matches. The CDR3 runs 19 residues. Germline V gene lookup returns CDR1 SGHTA and CDR2 FQGTGA. CDR3 DNA: TGTGCCAGCAGCTTATCCACCTGGCTAGCGGGGGATCACACCGGGGAGCTGTTTTTT. Its protein is CASSLSTWLAGDHTGELFF.

This clonotype has a count of ten or more. The genes are TRBV7-9 and TRBJ1-2; D gene uncertain. Germline lookup yields CDR1 SEHNR and CDR2 FQNEAQ (reference sequence). Trimming stripped 1 base from V and 4 bases from J, with 13 bases between. The CDR3 has 15 residues. The CDR3 DNA follows: TGTGCCAGCAGCTTAGTCAGGCAGTTGGCCTATGGCTACACCTTC. The encoded protein is CASSLVRQLAYGYTF. The full variable domain, in which reference TRBV7-9 and TRBJ1-2 provide the parts outside the CDR3, is DTGVSQNPRHKITKRGQNVTFRCDPISEHNRLYWYRQTLGQGPEFLTYFQNEAQLEKSRLLSDRFSAERPKGSFSTLEIQRTEQGDSAMYLCASSLVRQLAYGYTFGSGTRLTVV.

The chain has TRBV12-3 or TRBV12-4 and TRBJ2-5, with 8 positions matching TRBD2. J gave up 3 bases and V 5 bases, and 5 bases lay outside the gene matches. CDR3 length equals 14 residues. This CDR3 is CASSPQLAEETQYF. For the CDR3, the DNA is TGTGCCAGCAGTCCCCAACTAGCGGAAGAGACCCAGTACTTC.

J is TRBJ2-3 and V is TRBV4-1; TRBD2 matches at 8 bases. CDR1 and CDR2 (germline): MGHRA, YSYEKL. Trimming removed 2 bases from V and 5 bases from J; junction bases left unmatched: 6. The CDR3 runs to 15 residues. The CDR3 is CASSQHGLAGDTQYF. Written as DNA, the CDR3 is TGCGCCAGCAGCCAACACGGACTAGCAGGAGATACGCAGTATTTT.

This sequence joins TRBV5-1 and TRBJ1-4, with 8 nucleotides matching TRBD1. CDR3 size: 17 residues. Trimming cost V 4 bases and J 8 bases; bases outside gene matches: 16. Germline CDR1 reads SGHRS; CDR2 reads YFSETQ. The CDR3 DNA is TGCGCCAGCAGCCTTACAGGGGGGATGTTGGTCGGCGAAAAACTGTTTTTT. Protein sequence: CASSLTGGMLVGEKLFF.

In its sample, this clonotype was seen many times. J is TRBJ1-1 and V is TRBV7-2; possibly TRBD1 for D (5 bases). The CDR3 consists of 13 residues. Trimming pared 1 base from V and 4 bases from J, leaving 7 bases between. CDR1 is SGHTA and CDR2 is FQGNSA in the germline V gene. The CDR3 region is CASSLDGGTEAFF. DNA of the CDR3: TGTGCCAGCAGCTTAGACGGGGGCACTGAAGCTTTCTTT.

There are many counts of this clonotype. The chain joins TRBV24-1 to TRBJ2-1; TRBD2 agrees at 7 bases. Looked up from germline, CDR1 is KGHDR and CDR2 is SFDVKD. This CDR3 is built from 15 residues. V was pared by 3 bases and J by 8 bases, with 9 bases of the junction left unmatched. The CDR3 sequence: CATSDPGGSVDEQFF. CDR3 sequence (DNA): TGTGCCACCAGTGATCCCGGGGGGTCCGTCGATGAGCAGTTCTTC.

The sample holds many counts of this clonotype. The J gene is TRBJ1-1, the V gene TRBV7-9; 8 bases map to TRBD1. Germline CDR1 is SEHNR and CDR2 is FQNEAQ (reference sequence). V dropped 2 bases and J dropped 6; count of bases not matched to a gene: 17. The CDR3 is 18 residues long. This chain's CDR3 is CASSLLPTGVWASAEAFF. Written as DNA, the CDR3 is TGTGCCAGCAGCTTACTTCCGACAGGGGTATGGGCTAGTGCTGAAGCTTTCTTT.